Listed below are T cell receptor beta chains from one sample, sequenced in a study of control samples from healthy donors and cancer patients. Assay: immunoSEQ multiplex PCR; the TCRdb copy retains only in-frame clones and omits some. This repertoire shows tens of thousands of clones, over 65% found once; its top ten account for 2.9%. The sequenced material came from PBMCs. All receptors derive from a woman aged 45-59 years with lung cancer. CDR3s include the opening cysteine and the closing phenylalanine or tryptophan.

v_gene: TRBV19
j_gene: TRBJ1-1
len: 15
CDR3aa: CASSIMTGLNTEAFF

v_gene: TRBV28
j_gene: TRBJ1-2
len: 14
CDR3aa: CASSLTGTFYGYTF

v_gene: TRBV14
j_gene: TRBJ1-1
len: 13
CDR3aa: CASSAVSNTEAFF

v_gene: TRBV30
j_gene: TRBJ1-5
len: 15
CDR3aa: CAWTQGSGGNQPQHF

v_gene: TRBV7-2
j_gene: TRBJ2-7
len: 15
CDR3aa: CASSLGGQGAYEQYF

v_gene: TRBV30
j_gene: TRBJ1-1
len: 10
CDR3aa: CAWKDGRAFF

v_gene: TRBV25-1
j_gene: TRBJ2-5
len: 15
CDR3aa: CASSETNTYQETQYF

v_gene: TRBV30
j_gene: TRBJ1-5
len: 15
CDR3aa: CAWSIRGSGNQPQHF

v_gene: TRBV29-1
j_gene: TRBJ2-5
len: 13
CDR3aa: CSVQAGARETQYF

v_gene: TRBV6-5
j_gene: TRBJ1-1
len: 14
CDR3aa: CASSYLGGKTEAFF

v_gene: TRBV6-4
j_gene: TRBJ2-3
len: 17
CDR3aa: CASSEDSQESSTDTQYF

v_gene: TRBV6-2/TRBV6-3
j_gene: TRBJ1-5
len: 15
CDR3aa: CASSYAGGENQPQHF

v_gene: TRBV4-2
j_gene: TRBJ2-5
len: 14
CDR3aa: CASSLRGGGETQYF

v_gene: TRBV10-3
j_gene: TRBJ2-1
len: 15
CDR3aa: CAISESGQSYNEQFF

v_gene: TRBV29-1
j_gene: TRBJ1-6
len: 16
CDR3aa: CSGAGTGRAYNSPLHF

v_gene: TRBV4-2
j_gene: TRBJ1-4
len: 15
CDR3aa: CASSPDEQETEKLFF

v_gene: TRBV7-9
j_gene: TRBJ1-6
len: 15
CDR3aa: CASSFGQGIYSPLHF

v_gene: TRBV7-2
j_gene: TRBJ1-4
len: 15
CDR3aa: CASSLGPPPLEKLFF

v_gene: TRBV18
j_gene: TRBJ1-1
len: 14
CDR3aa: CASSPRRQDLEAFF

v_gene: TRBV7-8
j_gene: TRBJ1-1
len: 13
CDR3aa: CASSQDRDTEAFF

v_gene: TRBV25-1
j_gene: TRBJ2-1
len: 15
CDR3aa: CASQRDTTLNNEQFF

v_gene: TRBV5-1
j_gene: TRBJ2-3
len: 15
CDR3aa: CARRRAGGTTDTQYF

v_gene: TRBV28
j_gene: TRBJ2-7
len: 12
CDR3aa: CAAGRGDREQYF

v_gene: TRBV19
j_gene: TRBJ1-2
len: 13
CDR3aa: CASSLGTAHGYTF

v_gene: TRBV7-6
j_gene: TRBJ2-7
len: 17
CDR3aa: CASRPGVLGERTYEQYF

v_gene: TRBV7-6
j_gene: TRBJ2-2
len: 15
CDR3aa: CASSPFGGELGELFF

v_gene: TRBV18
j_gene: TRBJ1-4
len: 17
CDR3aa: CASSPFREGGSAEKLFF

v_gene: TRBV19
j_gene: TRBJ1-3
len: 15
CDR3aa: CASSMAGPGGNTIYF

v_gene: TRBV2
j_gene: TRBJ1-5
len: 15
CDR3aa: CASNGDRNSNQPQHF

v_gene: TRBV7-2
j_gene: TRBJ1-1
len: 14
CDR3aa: CASSLGPGDTEAFF

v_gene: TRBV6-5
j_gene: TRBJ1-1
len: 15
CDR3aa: CASRRKDRGATEAFF

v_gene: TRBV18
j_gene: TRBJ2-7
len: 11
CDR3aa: CASSPEFEQYF

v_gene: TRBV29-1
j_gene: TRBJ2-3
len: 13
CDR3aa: CSVHRGPGDTQYF

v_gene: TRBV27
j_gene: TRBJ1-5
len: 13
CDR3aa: CASSWAVDQPQHF

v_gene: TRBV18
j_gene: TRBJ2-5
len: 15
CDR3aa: CASSPRASDQETQYF

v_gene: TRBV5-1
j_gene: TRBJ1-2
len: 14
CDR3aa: CASSLDRVTYGYTF

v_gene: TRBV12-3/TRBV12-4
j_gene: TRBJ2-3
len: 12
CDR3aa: CASSPGLDTQYF

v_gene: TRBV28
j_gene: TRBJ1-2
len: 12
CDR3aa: CAVPEGDYGYTF

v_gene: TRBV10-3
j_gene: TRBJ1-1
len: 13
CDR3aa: CATRQPGDTEAFF

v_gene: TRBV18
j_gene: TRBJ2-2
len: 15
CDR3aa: CASSLDRTYTGELFF

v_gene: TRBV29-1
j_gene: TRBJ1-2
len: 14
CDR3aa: CSVIPPGTDYGYTF

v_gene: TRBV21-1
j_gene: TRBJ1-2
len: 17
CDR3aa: CASSKFPRYDQGYGYTF

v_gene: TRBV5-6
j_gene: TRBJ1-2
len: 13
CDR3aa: CASCRDQGYGYTF

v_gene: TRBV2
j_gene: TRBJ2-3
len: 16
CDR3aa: CASSEDFRRETDTQYF

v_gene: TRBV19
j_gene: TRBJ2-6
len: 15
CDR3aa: CASSPPGSGANVLTF

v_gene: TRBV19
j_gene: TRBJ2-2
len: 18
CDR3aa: CASSNQRGVSPNTGELFF

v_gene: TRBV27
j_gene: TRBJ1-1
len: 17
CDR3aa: CASSLGPGRSMNTEAFF

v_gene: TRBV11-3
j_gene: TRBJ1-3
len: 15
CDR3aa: CASSYGPSSGNTIYF

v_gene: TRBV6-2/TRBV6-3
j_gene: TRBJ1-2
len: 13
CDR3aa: CASSPTGSDGYTF

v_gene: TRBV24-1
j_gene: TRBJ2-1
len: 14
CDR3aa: CATRRDSSYNEQFF

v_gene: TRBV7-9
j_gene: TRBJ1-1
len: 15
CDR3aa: CASSFPFERVSEAFF

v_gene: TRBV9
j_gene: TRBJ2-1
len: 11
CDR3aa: CASSTYNEQFF

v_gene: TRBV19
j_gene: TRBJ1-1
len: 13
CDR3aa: CASMVRGNTEAFF